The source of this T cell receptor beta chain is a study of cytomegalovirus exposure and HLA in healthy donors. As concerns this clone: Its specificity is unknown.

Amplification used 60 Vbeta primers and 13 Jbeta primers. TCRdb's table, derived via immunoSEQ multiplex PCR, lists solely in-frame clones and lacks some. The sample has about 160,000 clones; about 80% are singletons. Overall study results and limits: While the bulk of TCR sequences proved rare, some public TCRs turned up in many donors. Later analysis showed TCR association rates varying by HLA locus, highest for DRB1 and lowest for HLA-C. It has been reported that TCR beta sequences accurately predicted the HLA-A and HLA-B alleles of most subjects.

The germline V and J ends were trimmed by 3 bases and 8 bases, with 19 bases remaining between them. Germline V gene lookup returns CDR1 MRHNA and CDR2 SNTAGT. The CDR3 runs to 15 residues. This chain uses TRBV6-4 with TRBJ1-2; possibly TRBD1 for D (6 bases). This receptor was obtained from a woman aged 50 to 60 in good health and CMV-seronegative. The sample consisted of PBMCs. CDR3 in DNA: TGTGCCAGCAGTGATGGGAGCCAGGGGCGTAGGGGCTACACCTTC. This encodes CASSDGSQGRRGYTF.